The next 5 T cell receptor beta chains were all read from a single sample in a study of cytomegalovirus exposure and HLA in healthy donors (TCRdb year 2017). Receptor libraries were prepared by the immunoSEQ multiplex PCR assay. TCRdb stores this immuneACCESS table with in-frame sequences only. Part of the clones is absent; in the studies checked, under half of the shortfall reflects unresolved V genes, and no reason is known for the rest. The sample contains fewer than 95,000 clones, 90% to 95% of them found a single time. Jointly, the top ten make up under 0.75% of the sample. Input material: PBMCs. The receptors come from a woman aged 18 to 35 in good health and CMV-seronegative.

This clone was observed once. This chain links TRBV4-3 with TRBJ2-1, with no clear D. The germline V gene has CDR1 LGHNA and CDR2 YSLEER. This CDR3 has 13 amino acids. V was shortened by 7 bases and J by 9 bases, with 16 bases between the two germline ends. CDR3 residues: CASNQRGVAEQFF. The CDR3 DNA is TGCGCCAGCAATCAGCGAGGAGTTGCTGAGCAGTTCTTC.

The table lists this clone with a count of one. The genes are TRBV5-4 and TRBJ2-1; D may be TRBD2 (6 bases). This CDR3 has 16 residues. Trimming cost V 0 bases and J 2 bases, with 12 bases left between them. Germline values: CDR1 SGHNT, CDR2 YYREEE (reference sequence). CDR3 DNA sequence: TGTGCCAGCAGCTTGGTTGCGGGAACTACCTACAATGAGCAGTTCTTC. Protein sequence: CASSLVAGTTYNEQFF. The full variable domain, its missing parts supplied by reference TRBV5-4 and TRBJ2-1, is ETGVTQSPTHLIKTRGQQVTLRCSSQSGHNTVSWYQQALGQGPQFIFQYYREEENGRGNFPPRFSGLQFPNYSSELNVNALELDDSALYLCASSLVAGTTYNEQFFGPGTRLTVL.

V gene TRBV18 combines with J gene TRBJ2-6; weak D call: TRBD2 (7 bases). Trimming cost V 2 bases and J 4 bases, with 18 bases left between them. This CDR3 spans 18 amino acids. The V gene's germline CDR1 is KGHSH and CDR2 LQKENI. The CDR3 coding sequence is TGTGCCAGCTCACCATTCGGGGGGCCGCTATCCGGGGCCAACGTCCTGACTTTC. Amino acid sequence: CASSPFGGPLSGANVLTF.

The V gene is TRBV9, the J gene TRBJ2-5; TRBD2 matches at 13 bases. The junction had 5 bases not matched to a gene; V was cut back by 2 bases and J by 4 bases. The CDR3 is made up of 16 amino acids. Germline V gene data show CDR1 as SGDLS and CDR2 as YYNGEE. As DNA, the CDR3 is TGTGCCAGCAGCGTCCAGACTAGCGGGGGGAGAGAGACCCAGTACTTC. It is translated as CASSVQTSGGRETQYF.

The chain is built from TRBV13 and TRBJ2-3; 14 bases align to TRBD2. The J segment lost 6 bases and the V segment lost 5 bases, leaving 10 bases of the junction unmatched. The length of the CDR3 is 17 residues. In germline, CDR1 is PRHDT, CDR2 FYEKMQ (reference sequence). The CDR3 region is CASSPGLAGGPRDTQYF. The CDR3, as DNA: TGTGCCAGCAGCCCTGGACTAGCGGGGGGTCCGAGGGATACGCAGTATTTT.